These 26 T cell receptor beta chains came from one sample sequenced in a study of cytomegalovirus exposure and HLA in healthy donors. 60 Vbeta and 13 Jbeta primers were used in PCR. Method: immunoSEQ multiplex PCR; TCRdb's copy keeps in-frame clones and lacks some. The sample shows more than 90,000 clones, around 64% of them seen only once. The specimen sequenced was PBMCs. The receptor set was obtained from a man aged 25-45 years in good health and CMV-seropositive.

This clone was recorded a few times. This chain links TRBV25-1 with TRBJ2-2, with 8 positions matching TRBD2. V shed 1 base and J 3 bases; nucleotides not matched to a gene: 10. Germline lookup yields CDR1 MGHDK and CDR2 SYGVNS. The CDR3 has 18 amino acids. CDR3 bases: TGTGCCAGCAGTGAATTTTTTTTGAGCGGGAGCCACACCGGGGAGCTGTTTTTT. As protein: CASSEFFLSGSHTGELFF.

There are a few counts of this clone. The rearrangement joins TRBV18 to TRBJ1-4; D call uncertain. CDR3 length: 13 residues. V was pared by 8 bases and J by 4 bases, with 11 bases between. Germline-derived CDR1 and CDR2 are KGHSH and LQKENI. The DNA of the CDR3 is TGTGCCAGCACCGGAGGGTTTAATGAAAAACTGTTTTTT. Its protein is CASTGGFNEKLFF.

This clone is a singleton in its sample. Distinct nucleotide sequences in the sample also encode this CDR3. This sequence joins TRBV28 and TRBJ1-2; perhaps TRBD1 as D (6 bases). V gave up 2 bases and J gave up 2 bases, with 6 bases separating them. CDR3 length equals 13 residues. Germline lookup yields CDR1 MDHEN and CDR2 SYDVKM. The CDR3 protein is CASSLQGNYGYTF. In DNA, the CDR3 is TGTGCCAGCAGTTTACAGGGGAACTATGGCTACACCTTC.

In its sample, this clone was seen a few times. This sequence joins TRBV5-6 and TRBJ1-6; D is ambiguous. Germline V gene lookup returns CDR1 SGHDT and CDR2 YYEEEE. Trimming removed 4 bases at V and 0 bases at J, with 20 bases between. The CDR3 runs to 19 residues. In nucleotides, the CDR3 is TGTGCCAGCAGCAAGAGGGTGAGCGCTCTAAGCTCCTATAATTCACCCCTCCACTTT. This sequence encodes CASSKRVSALSSYNSPLHF.

The chain links TRBV25-1 to TRBJ2-3; perhaps TRBD2 as D (5 bases). CDR3 length: 14 residues. Trimming pared 8 bases from V and 2 bases from J, leaving 14 bases between. The germline V gene encodes CDR1 MGHDK and CDR2 SYGVNS. The CDR3: CASGAGLYTDTQYF. CDR3 sequence (DNA): TGTGCCAGCGGCGCGGGCCTGTACACAGATACGCAGTATTTT.

This clone was counted a few times. The chain is built from TRBV28 and TRBJ1-2; D may be TRBD1 (5 bases). V lost 10 bases and J 8 bases, leaving 17 bases between the germline ends. Germline V gene data show CDR1 as MDHEN and CDR2 as SYDVKM. This CDR3 region has 12 residues. The CDR3 DNA follows: TGTGCCACCATGCAGGGATTAGAGGGCTACACCTTC. Translating it yields CATMQGLEGYTF.

This clone was counted a single time. J is TRBJ1-1 and V is TRBV28, with a weak D call TRBD1 (6 bases). CDR3 size: 14 residues. V shed 2 bases and J shed 2 bases, with 9 bases lying between them. Germline CDR1 reads MDHEN; CDR2 reads SYDVKM. The CDR3 nucleotides read TGTGCCAGCAGTTTAGGGGGCCCTAACACTGAAGCTTTCTTT. The encoded protein is CASSLGGPNTEAFF.

This clone appeared a few times. This chain uses TRBV7-9 with TRBJ1-2; D not certain. Germline V gene sequence: CDR1 SEHNR, CDR2 FQNEAQ (reference sequence). The CDR3 is 10 residues long. The V gene lost 3 bases and the J gene lost 6 bases, with 2 bases spanning the gap. CDR3 sequence: CASSFNGYTF. The CDR3 nucleotides are TGTGCCAGCAGCTTTAATGGCTACACCTTC.

In DNA, the CDR3 is TGTGCCAGCTCACCCATTGGCCTCACAAACACAGATACGCAGTATTTT. Translation gives CASSPIGLTNTDTQYF. The chain links TRBV18 to TRBJ2-3; unclear D gene. Germline values: CDR1 KGHSH, CDR2 LQKENI. The CDR3 is 16 residues long. Trimming left V 3 bases short and J 2 bases short, with 15 bases between.

The chain has TRBV7-8 and TRBJ2-1, with 10 bases matching TRBD2. V shed 4 bases, J shed 6 bases, and the junction held 12 bases outside the gene matches. The CDR3 length is 17 residues. Germline V gene lookup returns CDR1 SGHVS and CDR2 FQNEAQ. The CDR3 loop is CASSSRGEREGRNEQFF. CDR3 bases: TGTGCCAGCAGCTCCCGGGGGGAGCGGGAGGGCCGCAATGAGCAGTTCTTC.

This clone was observed a few times. CDR3: CATNAGVERPESDEQFF. CDR3 in DNA: TGTGCCACCAACGCGGGAGTCGAGCGGCCTGAGTCGGATGAGCAGTTCTTC. The chain couples TRBV15 to TRBJ2-1; TRBD2 matches at 7 bases. The CDR3 runs 17 residues. Germline CDR1 reads LNHNV; CDR2 reads YYDKDF (reference sequence). Trimming took 7 bases from V and 8 from J; bases not matched to a gene: 20.

V and J are TRBV4-2 and TRBJ2-3; 7 bases align to TRBD1. V lost 4 bases, J lost 4 bases, and 8 bases stayed unmatched. The CDR3 has 15 amino acids. The germline V gene encodes CDR1 LGHNA and CDR2 YNFKEQ. For the CDR3, the DNA is TGTGCCAGCAGCCTTTCTAACAGGGGTGCAGATACGCAGTATTTT. Translating it yields CASSLSNRGADTQYF.

The chain joins TRBV27 to TRBJ2-5; no definite D call. The CDR3 has 13 amino acids. The V gene lost 4 bases and the J gene lost 5 bases, with 11 bases spanning the gap. Germline assignment: CDR1 MNHEY and CDR2 SMNVEV (reference sequence). The CDR3 loop reads CASSSLPPETQYF. In DNA form, the CDR3 reads TGTGCCAGCAGTTCCCTCCCCCCCGAGACCCAGTACTTC.

The gene calls are TRBV6-1 and TRBJ1-1, with no clear D. V dropped 4 bases and J dropped 1 base, with 13 bases sitting between them. Germline loops: CDR1 MNHNS, CDR2 SASEGT. There are 15 residues in the CDR3. CDR3: CASSVTVGRNTEAFF. As DNA, the CDR3 is TGTGCCAGCAGTGTAACAGTTGGCCGGAACACTGAAGCTTTCTTT.

The chain is built from TRBV13 and TRBJ2-7; 7 bases agree with TRBD2. The V gene's germline CDR1 is PRHDT and CDR2 FYEKMQ (reference sequence). CDR3 size: 14 residues. V gave up 0 bases and J gave up 5 bases; unmatched junction bases: 4. The CDR3 reads CASSLGGGPDEQYV. The CDR3 DNA reads as TGTGCCAGCAGCTTAGGGGGAGGGCCGGACGAGCAGTACGTC.

The genes are TRBV11-2 and TRBJ2-1; 7 nucleotides match TRBD2. The V gene end was trimmed by 1 base and the J gene end by 4 bases; junction bases not matched to a gene: 10. The V gene's germline CDR1 is SGHAT and CDR2 FQNNGV. The CDR3 has 17 residues. CDR3 loop: CASSLGRGGPLYNEQFF. The DNA for the CDR3 is TGTGCCAGCAGCTTAGGTCGGGGAGGGCCGCTGTACAATGAGCAGTTCTTC.

This clone occurred a few times. This chain uses TRBV27 with TRBJ1-3; possible D gene TRBD1, 5 bases. CDR1 MNHEY and CDR2 SMNVEV come from the germline V gene (reference sequence). Trimming removed 6 bases from V and 0 bases from J, with 12 bases in between. The length of the CDR3 is 15 residues. The CDR3 reads CASRLSGPSGNTIYF. CDR3 DNA sequence: TGTGCCAGCAGGCTTTCAGGGCCCTCTGGAAACACCATATATTTT.

This clone occurred many times. CDR3 protein: CASSSLTQYGYTF. CDR3 DNA: TGTGCCAGCAGTTCTCTAACACAGTATGGCTACACCTTC. The chain is built from TRBV6-6 and TRBJ1-2, with D hard to call. CDR3 length equals 13 residues. V was shortened by 4 bases and J by 5 bases, with 11 bases between the two germline ends. The V gene's germline CDR1 is MNHNY and CDR2 SVGAGI (reference sequence).

V is TRBV13 and J is TRBJ2-3; D might be TRBD2 (5 bases). The CDR3 is 13 residues long. V shed 5 bases and J shed 7 bases, with 13 bases lying between them. Germline loops: CDR1 PRHDT, CDR2 FYEKMQ (reference sequence). The CDR3 nucleotides are TGTGCCAGCAGCCCCTCGGGGTGGAATACGCAGTATTTT. Encoded protein: CASSPSGWNTQYF. Drawing the rest from reference TRBV13 and TRBJ2-3, the complete variable domain is AAGVIQSPRHLIKEKRETATLKCYPIPRHDTVYWYQQGPGQDPQFLISFYEKMQSDKGSIPDRFSAQQFSDYHSELNMSSLELGDSALYFCASSPSGWNTQYFGPGTRLTVL.

This sequence joins TRBV2 and TRBJ2-5, with a tentative D call TRBD2 (5 bases). The CDR3 covers 15 residues. V was pared by 6 bases and J by 1 base, with 15 bases between. The germline gives CDR1 SNHLY, CDR2 FYNNEI. CDR3 residues: CASRLDLAGQETQYF. The CDR3 DNA is TGTGCCAGCAGGCTGGACTTAGCTGGCCAAGAGACCCAGTACTTC.

The chain carries TRBV7-3 and TRBJ2-1; TRBD2 aligns across 14 bases. Per the germline V gene, CDR1 is SGHTA and CDR2 is FQGTGA. Germline trimming cut 5 bases from V and 6 bases from J; bases unmatched to any gene: 9. There are 17 residues in the CDR3. CDR3 residues: CASSLIGTSGSGNEQFF. Written as DNA, the CDR3 is TGTGCCAGCAGCCTAATCGGGACTAGCGGGAGTGGCAATGAGCAGTTCTTC.

The genes are TRBV5-4 and TRBJ2-3; D is possibly TRBD1 (6 bases). V was clipped by 0 bases and J by 4 bases, with 12 bases between them. Germline V gives CDR1 SGHNT, CDR2 YYREEE (reference sequence). The CDR3 runs 15 residues. DNA of the CDR3: TGTGCCAGCAGCTTGGTCCAGGGGTTTTCAGATACGCAGTATTTT. Its translation is CASSLVQGFSDTQYF.

The V and J genes are TRBV5-1 and TRBJ1-2, with 7 bases fitting TRBD1. This CDR3 spans 16 amino acids. With 0 bases clipped from V and 3 bases from J, the junction kept 8 bases outside the gene matches. The germline CDR1 and CDR2 sequences are SGHRS and YFSETQ. CDR3 sequence: CASSLASNRGYYGYTF. CDR3 in DNA: TGCGCCAGCAGCTTGGCCTCTAACAGGGGTTACTATGGCTACACCTTC.

The chain combines TRBV7-3 with TRBJ2-1; 9 bases are a match to TRBD1. There are 13 residues in the CDR3. CDR1 is SGHTA, CDR2 FQGTGA, per germline. The junction had 4 bases not matched to a gene; V was cut back by 4 bases and J by 9 bases. Written as DNA, the CDR3 is TGTGCCAGCAGCTCCGGGACAGGGAGTGAGCAGTTCTTC. Amino acids: CASSSGTGSEQFF.

This chain joins TRBV14 and TRBJ2-3; 10 nucleotides align to TRBD2. Germline V CDR1 and CDR2: SGHDN, FVKESK. The CDR3 is made up of 16 amino acids. V lost 5 bases to trimming and J lost 2 bases; unmatched junction nucleotides: 7. CDR3 DNA: TGTGCCAGCAGCTTTGGACTAGCGGAATTCACAGATACGCAGTATTTT. This sequence encodes CASSFGLAEFTDTQYF.

In this sample, this clone turned up a few times. The chain combines TRBV5-1 with TRBJ2-7; 7 bases fit TRBD1. The CDR3 is 15 amino acids. Germline CDR1 SGHRS, CDR2 YFSETQ. V was clipped by 0 bases and J by 4 bases; unmatched bases: 7. CDR3 bases: TGCGCCAGCAGCTTGGGCGACAGGGTAAGGTACGAGCAGTACGTC. It yields the protein CASSLGDRVRYEQYV.